Presented here are 12 T cell receptor beta chains from one specimen sequenced in a study of T-cell memory formation after mild COVID-19. TCRdb itself ran the 5' RACE reads through MiXCR, one entry per CDR3 protein. This table holds about 560,000 distinct CDR3 sequences, around a sixth found once. Material for sequencing was PBMCs or a T cell subset sorted from them (not recorded which). These receptors were taken from an adult woman who had mild COVID-19 (a few samples of this study predate the infection). Cell type and time point are not known.

This sequence joins TRBV21-1 and TRBJ1-1; TRBD1 is the table's D call and was not checked against the DNA. TRBV21-1 represents a pseudogene. CDR3 length: 15 amino acids. The CDR3, as DNA: TGTGCCAGCAGCGGGCCGGGACACCAGAACACTGAAGCTTTCTTT. Protein sequence: CASSGPGHQNTEAFF.

Comments on this clonotype: The germline gene is not matched at one end of the junction; a read error may be the cause. The V gene is TRBV6-2 or TRBV6-3, the J gene TRBJ2-2, with D unclear. The CDR3 loop spans 16 amino acids. The germline CDR1 and CDR2 sequences are MNHEY and SVGEGT. The CDR3 sequence: CASSYRVGDVTWELFF. The CDR3 DNA reads TGTGCCAGCAGTTACAGGGTGGGCGATGTCACCTGGGAGCTGTTTTTT.

The chain recombines TRBV12-3 or TRBV12-4 with TRBJ2-3, with 11 bases lining up with TRBD2. V lost 6 bases, J lost 2 bases, and 7 bases stayed unmatched. This CDR3 spans 16 amino acids. CDR3 residues: CASRLLAGVNTDTQYF. As DNA, the CDR3 is TGTGCCAGCAGGCTACTAGCGGGGGTGAACACAGATACGCAGTATTTT.

This chain joins TRBV2 and TRBJ2-7; no definite D call. Trimming took 1 base from V and 2 from J, leaving 9 bases between them. This CDR3 has 14 residues. Looked up from germline, CDR1 is SNHLY and CDR2 is FYNNEI. CDR3 bases: TGTGCCAGCAGTGAAGTGGGGTCACCCTACGAGCAGTACTTC. Amino acid sequence: CASSEVGSPYEQYF.

This clonotype occurred a few times. The V gene is TRBV3-1, the J gene TRBJ2-1; a weak D match, TRBD2 (6 bases). The V end was cut by 0 bases, the J end by 0 bases, with 15 bases between. The CDR3 extends over 18 amino acids. Per the germline V gene, CDR1 is LGHDT and CDR2 is YNNKEL (reference sequence). CDR3 in amino acids: CASSQDFPGGFSYNEQFF. The CDR3 coding sequence is TGTGCCAGCAGCCAAGATTTTCCCGGGGGATTCTCCTACAATGAGCAGTTCTTC.

This chain uses TRBV2 with TRBJ1-5, with D unresolved. The V and J ends lost 3 bases and 5 bases respectively, with 11 bases between them. CDR3 length: 14 amino acids. The V gene's germline CDR1 is SNHLY and CDR2 FYNNEI. CDR3 region: CASSERAGHQPQHF. The CDR3 DNA reads TGTGCCAGCAGTGAGAGGGCAGGTCATCAGCCCCAGCATTTT.

V and J are TRBV5-1 and TRBJ2-3; 15 nucleotides match TRBD2. V lost 3 bases, J lost 4 bases, and 9 bases stayed unmatched. CDR1 is SGHRS, CDR2 YFSETQ, per germline. The CDR3 length is 18 residues. The CDR3 nucleotides read TGCGCCAGCAGCTCAGCCGGACTAGCGGGGGGGCCTGCAGATACGCAGTATTTT. This sequence encodes CASSSAGLAGGPADTQYF.

This clonotype was seen only a few times. CDR3 protein: CASSMPGKNTEAFF. The CDR3 coding sequence is TGTGCCAGCAGCATGCCCGGGAAGAACACTGAAGCTTTCTTT. The rearrangement joins TRBV5-4 to TRBJ1-1; no definite D call. CDR1 and CDR2 from the germline V gene are SGHNT and YYREEE (reference sequence). The CDR3 sequence is 14 residues long. Trimming cost V 4 bases and J 1 base, with 11 bases left between them.

This clonotype was detected only a few times. The chain uses TRBV5-1 and TRBJ1-4; D unresolved. Germline V lookup: CDR1 SGHRS, CDR2 YFSETQ. Trimming pared 3 bases from V and 0 bases from J, leaving 6 bases between. The CDR3 has 14 residues. The CDR3 protein is CASSSDPTNEKLFF. CDR3 nucleotides: TGCGCCAGCAGCTCCGATCCAACTAATGAAAAACTGTTTTTT.

This clonotype showed up just a few times. The chain employs TRBV14 and TRBJ2-3; no definite D call. The CDR3 spans 11 residues. V dropped 2 bases and J dropped 6 bases, with 3 bases sitting between them. Germline V gene sequence: CDR1 SGHDN, CDR2 FVKESK. This CDR3 reads CASSQIDTQYF. The CDR3 nucleotides read TGTGCCAGCAGCCAAATTGATACGCAGTATTTT.

This clonotype was counted only a few times. The CDR3 bases are TGTGCCACCAGTGACGCCGGCCAGGGGTCCGGGGAGCTGTTTTTT. It yields the protein CATSDAGQGSGELFF. The rearrangement joins TRBV24-1 to TRBJ2-2; D might be TRBD1 (6 bases). The CDR3 sequence is 15 residues long. CDR1 KGHDR and CDR2 SFDVKD come from the germline V gene. With 4 bases removed from V and 6 bases from J, the gap between germline ends came to 14 bases.

CDR3 nucleotides: TGTGCCAGCACGATTGGACAGGGGGCAGCAGATACGCAGTATTTT. Amino acid sequence: CASTIGQGAADTQYF. This rearrangement joins TRBV6-6 to TRBJ2-3; 11 nucleotides agree with TRBD1. Germline V CDR1 and CDR2: MNHNY, SVGAGI (reference sequence). V shed 7 bases, J shed 4 bases, and the junction held 7 bases outside the gene matches. This CDR3 has 15 amino acids.